A single sample is the source of the 11 T cell receptor beta chains below, sequenced in a study of response to subunit inactivated influenza vaccine listed by TCRdb under 2018. The library was built by means of RT-PCR. The run used an Illumina HiSeq 2500. TCRdb reprocessed the public reads (quality trimming at Q25 with fastp, clone calling with MiXCR) and kept in-frame beta chains. Rows with one shared CDR3 protein collapse into an entry with the most common genes and DNA. This sample gives under 850,000 distinct CDR3 sequences in total; 15% to 20% of them show up just once. The ten top clones hold about a tenth of the sample. Material: PBMCs from blood, obtained about 5 days after vaccination. These receptors were obtained from a middle-aged man who received an inactivated influenza vaccine. Donor details come from another sample of the same person, matched by shared clones.

This clonotype was seen a few times. The V gene is TRBV29-1, the J gene TRBJ1-1; a weak D match, TRBD1 (6 bases). The CDR3 contains 14 residues. Trimming cost V 1 base and J 1 base, with 10 bases left between them. The germline V gene has CDR1 SQVTM and CDR2 ANQGSEA. The CDR3 DNA reads as TGCAGCGTTGAAGCCGGACAGAGGAACACTGAAGCTTTCTTT. It specifies CSVEAGQRNTEAFF.

This clonotype was observed many times. The V and J genes are TRBV29-1 and TRBJ2-3; unclear D gene. Germline CDR1 and CDR2: SQVTM and ANQGSEA. V lost 3 bases and J 4 bases, leaving 2 bases between the germline ends. There are 10 residues in the CDR3. The CDR3 reads CSVEADTQYF. The CDR3 nucleotides are TGCAGCGTTGAGGCAGATACGCAGTATTTT.

V gene TRBV7-9 combines with J gene TRBJ1-1, with D perhaps matching TRBD1 (6 bases). Germline-derived CDR1 and CDR2 are SEHNR and FQNEAQ (reference sequence). The CDR3 is 14 amino acids. Trimming cost V 6 bases and J 6 bases, with 17 bases left between them. Written as DNA, the CDR3 is TGTGCCAGCAGGGATCCGGGGGCGTTGGCTGAAGCTTTCTTT. It is translated as CASRDPGALAEAFF.

This clonotype appeared many times. V and J are TRBV10-3 and TRBJ2-7; 8 bases line up with TRBD2. This CDR3 has 17 residues. The ends lost 4 bases at V and 2 bases at J; junction bases unmatched: 13. The germline V gene encodes CDR1 ENHRY and CDR2 SYGVKD. The CDR3 sequence is CAISGILLAGFTYEQYF. The CDR3 bases are TGTGCCATCAGTGGCATCCTTCTAGCGGGCTTTACCTACGAGCAGTACTTC.

This chain joins TRBV5-1 and TRBJ2-5; D perhaps matches TRBD1 (5 bases). V shed 4 bases and J shed 2 bases, with 12 bases lying between them. The CDR3 sequence is 14 residues long. CDR1 is SGHRS and CDR2 is YFSETQ in the germline V gene. The CDR3 region is CASSKAGPQETQYF. The CDR3 DNA reads as TGCGCCAGCAGCAAGGCAGGGCCGCAAGAGACCCAGTACTTC.

The V call is TRBV5-1, the J call TRBJ2-1; D remains ambiguous. CDR1 and CDR2 (germline): SGHRS, YFSETQ. The CDR3 covers 14 residues. V was cut by 5 bases and J by 10 bases, with 19 bases left in between. CDR3 residues: CASSLRLALGEQFF. The CDR3 DNA reads TGCGCCAGCAGTCTTAGACTGGCCTTGGGAGAGCAGTTCTTC. Filled out from reference TRBV5-1 and TRBJ2-1, the complete variable domain reads KAGVTQTPRYLIKTRGQQVTLSCSPISGHRSVSWYQQTPGQGLQFLFEYFSETQRNKGNFPGRFSGRQFSNSRSEMNVSTLELGDSALYLCASSLRLALGEQFFGPGTRLTVL.

This sequence joins TRBV20-1 and TRBJ2-1; 10 bases line up with TRBD2. This CDR3 has 18 residues. Germline V CDR1 and CDR2: DFQATT, SNEGSKA (reference sequence). J lost 4 bases, V lost 1 base, and 13 bases had no gene match. The CDR3, as DNA: TGCAGTGCTAGAGGGACTAGCGGACAGTTAAGGGGGTACAATGAGCAGTTCTTC. Protein sequence: CSARGTSGQLRGYNEQFF.

In its sample, this clonotype was seen a few times. This chain links TRBV7-8 with TRBJ1-4; D not resolved. Looked up from germline, CDR1 is SGHVS and CDR2 is FQNEAQ. Deletions cut 0 bases from V and 10 bases from J, with 6 bases between. The CDR3 is 12 amino acids. CDR3 residues: CASSLARGKLFF. CDR3 nucleotide sequence: TGTGCCAGCAGCTTAGCCCGTGGAAAACTGTTTTTT.

This clonotype occurred a few times. This rearrangement joins TRBV20-1 to TRBJ2-1; D gene uncertain. V was shortened by 3 bases and J by 10 bases, with 7 bases between the two germline ends. Germline V gene lookup returns CDR1 DFQATT and CDR2 SNEGSKA (reference sequence). The CDR3 covers 10 residues. The CDR3 region is CSASDVEQFF. CDR3 DNA sequence: TGCAGTGCTAGTGATGTCGAGCAGTTCTTC.

The rearrangement links TRBV10-1 to TRBJ2-1; D assignment may be TRBD1 or TRBD2 (5 bases each). V gave up 7 bases and J gave up 5 bases, with 15 bases separating them. This CDR3 region has 14 residues. From germline, CDR1 is WNHNN and CDR2 SYGVQD (reference sequence). The CDR3 reads CASTVGPGNNEQFF. The CDR3 coding sequence is TGCGCCAGCACTGTGGGACCCGGGAACAATGAGCAGTTCTTC.

This clonotype was found a few times. The V call is TRBV5-1, the J call TRBJ2-1; 12 nucleotides agree with TRBD2. The CDR3 is 16 amino acids. Trimming took 2 bases from V and 9 from J; bases not matched to a gene: 9. Germline lookup yields CDR1 SGHRS and CDR2 YFSETQ. CDR3 residues: CASSFRTSGAGGEQFF. The CDR3 DNA is TGCGCCAGCAGCTTTCGGACTAGCGGGGCAGGGGGTGAGCAGTTCTTC.